The entry below describes one T cell receptor beta chain. Measured with immunoSEQ multiplex PCR; TCRdb has only the in-frame clones, and not every one. The table shows over 200,000 clones, with about four fifths occurring only once. These data belong to a study of control samples from healthy donors and cancer patients. The receptor's source is a woman aged 60-75 years with lung cancer. The source material was PBMCs.

The CDR3, as DNA: TGTGCCAGTAGACCACAGGGTAGGAACACTGAAGCTTTCTTT. It codes for CASRPQGRNTEAFF. The rearrangement joins TRBV19 to TRBJ1-1, with a tentative D call TRBD1 (6 bases). This CDR3 has 14 amino acids. V was pared by 6 bases and J by 1 base, with 12 bases between. Germline CDR1 reads LNHDA; CDR2 reads SQIVND (reference sequence).